This paragraph reports one T cell receptor (beta chain). Its antigen is not identified. This record comes from a study of cytotoxic CD8 clonotypes in ibrutinib-treated CLL. Study results and limitations: Higher clonality was seen at ibrutinib response and a return toward baseline at progression. The public clonotypes identified were infrequent and showed contraction or stability on treatment. Pretreatment clonality was elevated relative to age-matched healthy donors and paralleled circulating CD8+ T-cell counts.

The V end lost 0 bases, the J end lost 3 bases, and 7 bases lay between the germline ends. CDR1 SGHRS and CDR2 YFSETQ come from the germline V gene. The CDR3 length is 14 residues. Only in-frame clones appear in the TCRdb table, and some are missing; sequencing was by immunoSEQ multiplex PCR. The profile shows approximately 47,000 clones, 57% of them singletons. This TCR derives from a human donor with chronic lymphocytic leukemia. The V gene is TRBV5-1, the J gene TRBJ1-3; tentatively, D is TRBD1 (6 bases). The starting material was PBMCs, obtained after 24 months of ibrutinib treatment. The CDR3 loop reads CASSLAGVGNTIYF. In nucleotides, the CDR3 is TGCGCCAGCAGCTTGGCAGGGGTTGGAAACACCATATATTTT.